This TCR beta chain was sequenced for a study of T cells after yellow fever vaccination. Per germline, CDR1 SGHTA and CDR2 FQGNSA. The V end lost 8 bases, the J end lost 3 bases, and 18 bases lay between the germline ends. CDR3 length: 15 residues. This clonotype showed up many times. From the 5' RACE reads, TCRdb called clonotypes with MiXCR, one entry per CDR3 protein. Among about 320,000 distinct CDR3 sequences listed, around 4.5% were seen once. This TCR derives from a man aged 18-30 years who received the YFV17D yellow fever vaccine. This chain uses TRBV7-2 with TRBJ2-3; the D is unclear. Material: PBMCs, obtained 15 days after the yellow fever booster vaccination. CDR3 protein: CASAHRLRTTDTQYF. In nucleotides, the CDR3 is TGTGCCAGCGCTCACAGACTCCGGACGACAGATACGCAGTATTTT. The variable domain in full, with the rest retrieved from reference TRBV7-2 and TRBJ2-3, is GAGVSQSPSNKVTEKGKDVELRCDPISGHTALYWYRQSLGQGLEFLIYFQGNSAPDKSGLPSDRFSAERTGGSVSTLTIQRTQQEDSAVYLCASAHRLRTTDTQYFGPGTRLTVL.